These 28 T cell receptor beta chains share one sample of origin, sequenced in a study of post-analysis software for immune sequencing data. The library was made from cDNA and included unique molecular identifiers. TCRdb used MiXCR to reprocess the PCR reads, holding one entry per CDR3 protein. The profile shows about 800,000 distinct CDR3 sequences, just under 30% of them singletons. Study-wide findings and caveats: Comparison of patients with controls showed five TRBV segments more frequent in patients, TRBV5-6, TRBV5-1 and TRBV20-1 among them.

What these receptors recognize is not known. The material sequenced was blood. The source of these receptors is a girl aged 5-17 years with multiple sclerosis.

As regards this clonotype: This may be a read error: a much more frequent sequence differs by one nucleotide. The V call is TRBV27, the J call TRBJ2-5, with 7 positions matching TRBD2. The J call may be incorrect, as the DNA end agrees better with TRBJ2-1. The CDR3 is made up of 16 amino acids. Germline V CDR1 and CDR2: MNHEY, SMNVEV (reference sequence). The CDR3 DNA sequence: TGTGCCAGCAGTCCCCGGAGAGCGGGAAGCCAAGAGACCCAGTTCTTC. Its translation: CASSPRRAGSQETQFF.

J is TRBJ1-5 and V is TRBV4-3, with D possibly being TRBD1 (6 bases). CDR1 and CDR2 from the germline V gene are LGHNA and YSLEER. V was pared by 0 bases and J by 8 bases, with 17 bases between. The CDR3 extends over 16 amino acids. The CDR3 is CASSQDGGLRGEPQHF. The CDR3 DNA is TGCGCCAGCAGCCAAGATGGGGGCCTTCGGGGGGAGCCCCAGCATTTT.

V and J are TRBV6-1 and TRBJ2-3; 7 bases map to TRBD2. This CDR3 has 12 residues. Germline V lookup: CDR1 MNHNS, CDR2 SASEGT. Losses at the gene ends were 10 bases for V and 6 bases for J; bases not matched to a gene: 7. The CDR3 region has the DNA TGTGCCATGGGGAGGGTAGTGGATACGCAGTATTTT. Its translation is CAMGRVVDTQYF.

This clonotype has just a few counts. The chain combines TRBV6-6 with TRBJ1-2, with a weak D call TRBD1 (5 bases). Trimming pared 5 bases from V and 7 bases from J, leaving 17 bases between. This CDR3 contains 14 residues. CDR1 is MNHNY and CDR2 is SVGAGI in the germline V gene (reference sequence). The CDR3 DNA is TGTGCCAGCAGTACCCAGGGAGTCCAGGGTGGCTACACCTTC. It translates to CASSTQGVQGGYTF.

With respect to this clonotype: One base away lies a much larger clone, so this may be a sequencing read error. J is TRBJ2-7 and V is TRBV12-3 or TRBV12-4; the D gene is possibly TRBD2 (6 bases). There are 14 residues in the CDR3. The ends were cut back, 5 bases at V and 7 bases at J, with 18 bases in the middle. The CDR3 nucleotides are TGTGCCAGCAGTCTAGACCCGGGAGTGAATGAGCAGTACTTC. Protein product: CASSLDPGVNEQYF.

The chain couples TRBV3-1 to TRBJ2-1; tentative D call: TRBD1 (6 bases). V was trimmed by 0 bases and J by 2 bases, leaving 14 bases between them. From germline, CDR1 is LGHDT and CDR2 YNNKEL (reference sequence). This CDR3 is 17 amino acids long. The CDR3 coding sequence is TGTGCCAGCAGCCAAGATCGGCTGGGGGCCCCCTACAATGAGCAGTTCTTC. Translated, it gives CASSQDRLGAPYNEQFF.

As regards this clonotype: Germline is not matched at one junction end, which may reflect a read error. The chain couples TRBV7-7 to TRBJ2-5; D is perhaps TRBD1 or TRBD2 (6 bases each). This CDR3 has 15 residues. CDR1 is SSHAT, CDR2 FNYEAQ, per germline (reference sequence). The CDR3 spells CASSLRRSGGQTQYF. CDR3 nucleotides: TGTGCTAGCAGCTTAAGAAGGTCCGGGGGCCAGACCCAGTACTTC.

This chain uses TRBV7-2 with TRBJ1-4; the D is unclear. Per the germline V gene, CDR1 is SGHTA and CDR2 is FQGNSA. The CDR3 length is 16 residues. The germline V and J ends were trimmed by 1 base and 0 bases, with 9 bases remaining between them. CDR3 nucleotides: TGTGCCAGCAGCTTAGATTCGGCAGCAACTAATGAAAAACTGTTTTTT. Translated, it gives CASSLDSAATNEKLFF.

This clonotype occurred once. This sequence joins TRBV4-1 and TRBJ1-2; TRBD1 matches 7 bases. J lost 4 bases, V lost 3 bases, and 5 bases had no gene match. Germline CDR1 reads MGHRA; CDR2 reads YSYEKL. The CDR3 length is 14 residues. The CDR3 reads CASSQTGQTYGYTF. The CDR3 DNA sequence: TGCGCCAGCAGCCAGACGGGACAGACCTATGGCTACACCTTC.

V gene TRBV20-1 combines with J gene TRBJ2-7; D gene uncertain. The germline V gene encodes CDR1 DFQATT and CDR2 SNEGSKA (reference sequence). V was trimmed by 6 bases and J by 2 bases, leaving 14 bases between them. The CDR3 consists of 13 residues. The CDR3 here is CSAVQARTYEQYF. The CDR3 DNA sequence: TGCAGTGCGGTGCAGGCCAGGACCTACGAGCAGTACTTC.

This clonotype appeared a few times. The chain combines TRBV20-1 with TRBJ2-3; D gene ambiguous. Trimming removed 7 bases from V and 7 bases from J, with 9 bases in between. From germline, CDR1 is DFQATT and CDR2 SNEGSKA (reference sequence). This CDR3 has 10 residues. The CDR3 DNA follows: TGCAGTGTACGCCGAAATACGCAGTATTTT. This sequence encodes CSVRRNTQYF.

The V gene is TRBV20-1, the J gene TRBJ2-1; D unclear. Per the germline V gene, CDR1 is DFQATT and CDR2 is SNEGSKA (reference sequence). V shed 5 bases and J shed 0 bases, with 11 bases lying between them. The CDR3 spans 14 residues. CDR3 bases: TGCAGTGCTCGCAACGGTGACTCCTACAATGAGCAGTTCTTC. Translating gives CSARNGDSYNEQFF.

The V call is TRBV2, the J call TRBJ2-1; TRBD2 matches at 11 bases. J lost 13 bases, V lost 4 bases, and 6 bases had no gene match. Germline V lookup: CDR1 SNHLY, CDR2 FYNNEI. This CDR3 is built from 13 residues. In DNA form, the CDR3 reads TGTGCCAGCAGTGGACTAGCGGGGCCTCCCCAGTTCTTC. It codes for CASSGLAGPPQFF. The full variable domain, its missing parts supplied by reference TRBV2 and TRBJ2-1, is EPEVTQTPSHQVTQMGQEVILRCVPISNHLYFYWYRQILGQKVEFLVSFYNNEISEKSEIFDDQFSVERPDGSNFTLKIRSTKLEDSAMYFCASSGLAGPPQFFGPGTRLTVL.

The rearrangement links TRBV28 to TRBJ1-2, with D maybe TRBD1 (6 bases). V dropped 6 bases and J dropped 4 bases, with 15 bases sitting between them. The CDR3 is 14 residues long. Germline CDR1 is MDHEN and CDR2 is SYDVKM. The CDR3 sequence: CASRLQGSGYGYTF. CDR3 in DNA: TGTGCCAGCAGGCTACAGGGCTCGGGCTATGGCTACACCTTC.

The chain uses TRBV12-3 or TRBV12-4 and TRBJ2-1, with unresolved D. Trimming left V 3 bases short and J 6 bases short, with 9 bases between. The CDR3 is 13 amino acids. In DNA, the CDR3 is TGTGCCAGCAGTTTCGCACGAGTCAATGAGCAGTTCTTC. This sequence encodes CASSFARVNEQFF.

This clonotype was recorded a few times. The chain links TRBV6-2 or TRBV6-3 to TRBJ2-3; 11 bases agree with TRBD2. CDR3 length equals 17 residues. Trimming took 2 bases from V and 0 from J; bases not matched to a gene: 4. Germline CDR1 MNHEY, CDR2 SVGEGT. The CDR3: CASSYVTSGTSTDTQYF. CDR3 nucleotide sequence: TGTGCCAGCAGTTACGTGACTAGCGGGACGAGCACAGATACGCAGTATTTT.

This chain links TRBV4-1 with TRBJ2-1; either TRBD1 or TRBD2 may fit D (5 bases each). The CDR3 extends over 14 amino acids. CDR1 MGHRA and CDR2 YSYEKL come from the germline V gene. The germline V and J ends were trimmed by 1 base and 9 bases, with 13 bases remaining between them. The CDR3 DNA reads TGCGCCAGCAGCCAAGTTAACGCAGGGAGTGAGCAGTTCTTC. Protein: CASSQVNAGSEQFF.

This clonotype was detected a few times. The chain recombines TRBV5-1 with TRBJ2-7; D is perhaps TRBD1 (5 bases). The CDR3 totals 15 residues. Trimming took 4 bases from V and 1 from J, leaving 15 bases between them. The germline V gene has CDR1 SGHRS and CDR2 YFSETQ. CDR3 sequence (DNA): TGCGCCAGCAGCGGAAGGGGCCGCTCGTCCTACGAGCAGTACTTC. Protein: CASSGRGRSSYEQYF.

The DNA for the CDR3 is TGCGCCAGCAGCTTATGGGGGCGTGGAGAGACCCAGTACTTC. Amino acid sequence: CASSLWGRGETQYF. The chain combines TRBV5-1 with TRBJ2-5; D is possibly TRBD1 (6 bases). With 2 bases removed from V and 4 bases from J, the gap between germline ends came to 12 bases. Germline loops: CDR1 SGHRS, CDR2 YFSETQ. This CDR3 is built from 14 residues. The complete variable domain, with remaining parts taken from reference TRBV5-1 and TRBJ2-5, reads KAGVTQTPRYLIKTRGQQVTLSCSPISGHRSVSWYQQTPGQGLQFLFEYFSETQRNKGNFPGRFSGRQFSNSRSEMNVSTLELGDSALYLCASSLWGRGETQYFGPGTRLLVL.

This clonotype was detected a few times. This chain uses TRBV5-1 with TRBJ1-2, with 7 bases that match TRBD1. V shed 7 bases and J 8 bases; nucleotides not matched to a gene: 5. Germline values: CDR1 SGHRS, CDR2 YFSETQ. CDR3 length: 11 residues. CDR3 sequence: CASGNRGGYTF. The CDR3 DNA reads TGCGCCAGCGGAAACAGGGGAGGCTACACCTTC.

The sample holds a few counts of this clonotype. The genes are TRBV7-2 and TRBJ1-2; 9 positions agree with TRBD1. V trimming: 3 bases; J trimming: 8 bases; junction bases outside the gene matches: 10. The germline gives CDR1 SGHTA, CDR2 FQGNSA. There are 15 residues in the CDR3. CDR3 loop: CASSLAPSGTGGYTF. The DNA of the CDR3 is TGTGCCAGCAGCTTGGCCCCCTCGGGGACAGGGGGCTACACCTTC.

J is TRBJ2-1 and V is TRBV4-3; D gene ambiguous. V lost 0 bases and J lost 8, with 17 bases in between. Germline V lookup: CDR1 LGHNA, CDR2 YSLEER. This CDR3 region has 16 residues. CDR3 sequence reads: CASSQETGLASYEQFF. The DNA for the CDR3 is TGCGCCAGCAGCCAAGAGACCGGGTTGGCGTCTTATGAGCAGTTCTTC.

The chain joins TRBV6-6 to TRBJ2-4; 9 bases map to TRBD1. There are 15 residues in the CDR3. CDR1 is MNHNY, CDR2 SVGAGI, per germline (reference sequence). The V segment lost 6 bases and the J segment 0 bases; nucleotides outside the gene matches: 3. CDR3 nucleotides: TGTGCCAGCAGCCTGGACAGGGGAGCCAAAAACATTCAGTACTTC. It yields the protein CASSLDRGAKNIQYF.

The rearrangement links TRBV20-1 to TRBJ2-5; either TRBD1 or TRBD2 may fit D (5 bases each). Trimming left V 1 base short and J 4 bases short, with 10 bases between. The CDR3 covers 13 residues. Germline V gives CDR1 DFQATT, CDR2 SNEGSKA (reference sequence). Written as DNA, the CDR3 is TGCAGTGCTAGAGGGGGGTGGCGAGAGACCCAGTACTTC. As protein: CSARGGWRETQYF.

This chain uses TRBV9 with TRBJ2-7; TRBD2 might be the D (5 bases). Germline V gene lookup returns CDR1 SGDLS and CDR2 YYNGEE. The CDR3 covers 15 residues. V gave up 0 bases and J gave up 0 bases, with 10 bases separating them. The CDR3 region is CASSVVASPSYEQYF. The CDR3 bases are TGTGCCAGCAGCGTAGTAGCGTCGCCCTCCTACGAGCAGTACTTC.

The chain uses TRBV12-3 or TRBV12-4 and TRBJ1-1, with D unresolved. The CDR3 has 12 residues. Deletions cut 5 bases from V and 6 bases from J, with 10 bases between. The CDR3 is CASSQKFSEAFF. The CDR3 nucleotides read TGTGCCAGCAGTCAGAAATTTTCTGAAGCTTTCTTT.

This clonotype was detected once. The chain uses TRBV4-1 and TRBJ1-1; 9 bases map to TRBD1. The J segment lost 3 bases and the V segment lost 0 bases, leaving 14 bases of the junction unmatched. Germline CDR1 reads MGHRA; CDR2 reads YSYEKL. There are 19 residues in the CDR3. The CDR3 sequence: CASSQDQRDRADVDTEAFF. In DNA, the CDR3 is TGCGCCAGCAGCCAAGACCAGAGGGACAGGGCTGATGTGGACACTGAAGCTTTCTTT.

The J gene is TRBJ2-7, the V gene TRBV7-2; 8 bases fit TRBD2. The CDR3 loop spans 15 amino acids. The germline CDR1 and CDR2 sequences are SGHTA and FQGNSA. The ends lost 2 bases at V and 2 bases at J; junction bases unmatched: 5. The CDR3 coding sequence is TGTGCCAGCAGCTTATATAGCGGGGCCCCCTACGAGCAGTACTTC. Protein: CASSLYSGAPYEQYF.